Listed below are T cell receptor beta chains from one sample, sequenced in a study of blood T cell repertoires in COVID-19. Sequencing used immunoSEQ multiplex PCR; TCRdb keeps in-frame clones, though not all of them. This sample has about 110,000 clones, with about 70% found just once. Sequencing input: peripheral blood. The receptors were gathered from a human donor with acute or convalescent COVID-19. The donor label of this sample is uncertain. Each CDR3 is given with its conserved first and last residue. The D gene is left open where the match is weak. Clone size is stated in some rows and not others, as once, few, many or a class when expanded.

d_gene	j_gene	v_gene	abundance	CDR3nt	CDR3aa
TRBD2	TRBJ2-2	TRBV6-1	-	TGTGCCAGCAGTGAAACCTACTTAGCGGGGGCGAACACCGGGGAGCTGTTTTTT	CASSETYLAGANTGELFF
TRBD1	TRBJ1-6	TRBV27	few	TGTGCCAGCAGGGGCCGGGACAGGGGGCATTCACCCCTCCACTTT	CASRGRDRGHSPLHF
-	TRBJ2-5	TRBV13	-	TGTGCCAGCAGCTTAGACCGAGGGGGCCAAGAGACCCAGTACTTC	CASSLDRGGQETQYF
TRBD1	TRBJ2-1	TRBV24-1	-	TGTGCCACCAGTAGAACAGGGGGCAATGAGCAGTTCTTC	CATSRTGGNEQFF
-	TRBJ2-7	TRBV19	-	TGTGCCAGTAGTCACAGGGCCGGTGAAGCCTACGAGCAGTACTTC	CASSHRAGEAYEQYF
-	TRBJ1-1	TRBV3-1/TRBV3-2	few	TGTGCCAGCAGCCAAGTAGGAGGGTACACTGAAGCTTTCTTT	CASSQVGGYTEAFF
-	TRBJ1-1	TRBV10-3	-	TGTGCCACCAAAACAGGACCGACTGAAGCTTTCTTT	CATKTGPTEAFF
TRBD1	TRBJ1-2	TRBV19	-	TGTGCCAGTAGGATATACGGACAGGGAGTGGGGTATGGCTACACCTTC	CASRIYGQGVGYGYTF
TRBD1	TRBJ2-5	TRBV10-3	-	TGTGCCATCAGCCGACAGGGGGAGACCCAGTACTTC	CAISRQGETQYF
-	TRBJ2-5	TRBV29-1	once	TGCAGCGTCCCAGGACTCCAAGAGACCCAGTACTTC	CSVPGLQETQYF
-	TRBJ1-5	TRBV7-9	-	TGTGCCAGCAGCTCCCCGGGGCCCCAGCATTTT	CASSSPGPQHF
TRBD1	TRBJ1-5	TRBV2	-	TGTGCCAGCAGTGAAGAAAGGACAGGGGTAAATCAGCCCCAGCATTTT	CASSEERTGVNQPQHF
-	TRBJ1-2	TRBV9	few	TGTGCCAGCAGCGATGGACAGTCCCAAATCATGAGCTACACCTTC	CASSDGQSQIMSYTF
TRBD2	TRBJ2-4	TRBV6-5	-	TGTGCCAGCAGTACCTCGGGGGGGGGCCCGAAGTACTTC	CASSTSGGGPKYF
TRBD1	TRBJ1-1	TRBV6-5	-	TGTGCCAGCAGACGGGACAGGGGGAACACTGAAGCTTTCTTT	CASRRDRGNTEAFF
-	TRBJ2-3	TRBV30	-	TGTGCCTGGGCTTCCAGTCCTAGCACAGATACGCAGTATTTT	CAWASSPSTDTQYF
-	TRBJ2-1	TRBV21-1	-	TGTGCCATTCCGCCGGGGACAGGACCCTACAATGAGCAGTTCTTC	CAIPPGTGPYNEQFF
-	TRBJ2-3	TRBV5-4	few	TGTGCCAGCAGCTCGACAGCGCTAGTCACAGATACGCAGTATTTT	CASSSTALVTDTQYF
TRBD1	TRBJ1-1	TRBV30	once	TGTGCCTGGAGCGCCCTATGGAGACAGGGGAGGAACACTGAAGCTTTCTTT	CAWSALWRQGRNTEAFF
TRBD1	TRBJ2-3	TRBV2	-	TGTGCCAGCGGACAGGGGGCCCGTACAGATACGCAGTATTTT	CASGQGARTDTQYF
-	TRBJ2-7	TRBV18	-	TGTGCCAGCTCACCTACAGGATACGAGCAGTACTTC	CASSPTGYEQYF
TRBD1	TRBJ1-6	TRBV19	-	TGTGCCAGTAGTTCTCAGACAGGGAACTCCCTCCACTTT	CASSSQTGNSLHF
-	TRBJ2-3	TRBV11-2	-	TGTGCCAGCAGCCCTGCCGACACGTTAGATACGCAGTATTTT	CASSPADTLDTQYF
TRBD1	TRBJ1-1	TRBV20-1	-	TGCAGTGCTAGTCAGGGGGGCCGGGGTGAAGCTTTCTTT	CSASQGGRGEAFF
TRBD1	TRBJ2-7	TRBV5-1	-	TGCGCCAGCAGTTTCGGGACAGGTTCCTACGAGCAGTACTTC	CASSFGTGSYEQYF
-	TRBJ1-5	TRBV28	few	TGTGCCAGCAAGCTTACAGGTCAGCCCCAGCATTTT	CASKLTGQPQHF
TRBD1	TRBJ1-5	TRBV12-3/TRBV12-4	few	TGTGCCAGCAGACGGACAGGGGATCAGCCCCAGCATTTT	CASRRTGDQPQHF
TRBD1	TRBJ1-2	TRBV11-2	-	TGTGCCAGCAGCTTACTGCGGAGGGAAACCGGGACAGGTTTGCTGGGCTACACCTTC	CASSLLRRETGTGLLGYTF
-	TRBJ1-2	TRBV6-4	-	TGTGCCAGCAGTGACCTGGCAGACTATGGCTACACCTTC	CASSDLADYGYTF
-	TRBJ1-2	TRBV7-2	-	TGTGCCAGCAGCCGGGGGGGGGACACCTATGGCTACACCTTC	CASSRGGDTYGYTF
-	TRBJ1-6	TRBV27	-	TGTGCCAGCAGCATACGGTCTGAGGTGAATTCACCCCTCCACTTT	CASSIRSEVNSPLHF